The source of this T cell receptor beta chain is a study of T cells in Graves' hyperthyroidism and ophthalmopathy. TCR beta CDR3 sequences were amplified from RNA transcripts. With the HTBI primer set, the TCR CDR3 went through a first round of RT-PCR. One entry per CDR3 protein, called by TCRdb with MiXCR from the multiplex PCR reads. Here the sample spans more than 150,000 distinct CDR3 sequences, about a sixth being singletons. Uncontrolled infection, other autoimmune disease, pregnancy and lactation each barred patients from inclusion. The diagnoses drew upon clinical symptoms, serum thyroxine and TRAb, thyroid ultrasound and orbital computed tomography. There are 13 residues in the CDR3. Per the germline V gene, CDR1 is SNHLY and CDR2 is FYNNEI. Between the trimmed V and J ends, which lost 8 bases and 5 bases, there was a span of 12 bases.

The receptor was derived from a woman aged 45-60 years with Graves' hyperthyroidism. Sequenced material: blood. This chain uses TRBV2 with TRBJ2-2; D assignment may be TRBD1 or TRBD2 (5 bases each). CDR3 sequence reads: CASGQLGTGELFF. The CDR3 bases are TGTGCCAGCGGACAACTAGGGACCGGGGAGCTGTTTTTT. The entire variable domain, with the rest obtained from reference TRBV2 and TRBJ2-2, is as follows: EPEVTQTPSHQVTQMGQEVILRCVPISNHLYFYWYRQILGQKVEFLVSFYNNEISEKSEIFDDQFSVERPDGSNFTLKIRSTKLEDSAMYFCASGQLGTGELFFGEGSRLTVL.